This is a list of T cell receptor beta chains from one sample in a study of CXCR3-negative and CXCR3-positive naive CD8 T cells. Following a re-call of the 5' RACE reads, TCRdb has one entry per CDR3 protein and lacks DNA. This sample carries fewer than 80,000 distinct CDR3 sequences, with around 4% going to the ten biggest clones. The sequenced sample was naive CXCR3- CD8+ T cells from blood. Receptors were obtained from a human donor in good health. Some clones in this sample may be carry-over from other donors' samples. CDR3s include the opening cysteine and the closing phenylalanine or tryptophan.

v_call: TRBV11-2
cdr3_length: 14
j_call: TRBJ2-1
cdr3_aa: CASSLDGQGNEQFF

v_call: TRBV21-1
cdr3_length: 15
j_call: TRBJ2-1
cdr3_aa: CAFRTSAEEYNEQFF

v_call: TRBV5-1
cdr3_length: 14
j_call: TRBJ2-7
cdr3_aa: CASSFTRGSYEQYF

v_call: TRBV19
cdr3_length: 13
j_call: TRBJ1-1
cdr3_aa: CASSPDLNTEAFF

v_call: TRBV6-4
cdr3_length: 13
j_call: TRBJ1-5
cdr3_aa: CASSDREGQPQHF

v_call: TRBV7-8
cdr3_length: 14
j_call: TRBJ2-5
cdr3_aa: CASSPTGPLETQYF

v_call: TRBV20-1
cdr3_length: 14
j_call: TRBJ2-7
cdr3_aa: CSALAPGQGYEQYF

v_call: TRBV27
cdr3_length: 16
j_call: TRBJ2-5
cdr3_aa: CASSPIDRPLKETQYF

v_call: TRBV6-6
cdr3_length: 14
j_call: TRBJ1-1
cdr3_aa: CASSPREMNTEAFF

v_call: TRBV6-2/TRBV6-3
cdr3_length: 11
j_call: TRBJ1-1
cdr3_aa: CASDGNTEAFF

v_call: TRBV7-8
cdr3_length: 17
j_call: TRBJ2-5
cdr3_aa: CASSPPSGERSGETQYF

v_call: TRBV29-1
cdr3_length: 11
j_call: TRBJ1-1
cdr3_aa: CSDQFGFEAFF

v_call: TRBV12-5
cdr3_length: 14
j_call: TRBJ1-2
cdr3_aa: CASGLVGRVHGYTF

v_call: TRBV5-6
cdr3_length: 15
j_call: TRBJ2-1
cdr3_aa: CASSGEAGEFNEQFF

v_call: TRBV12-3/TRBV12-4
cdr3_length: 16
j_call: TRBJ2-1
cdr3_aa: CASSFGITGSVNEQFF

v_call: TRBV7-2
cdr3_length: 16
j_call: TRBJ2-3
cdr3_aa: CASSERGGQGRDTQYF

v_call: TRBV27
cdr3_length: 14
j_call: TRBJ2-3
cdr3_aa: CASSLWPRTGPWYF

v_call: TRBV7-9
cdr3_length: 14
j_call: TRBJ2-7
cdr3_aa: CASSPGTADYEQYF

v_call: TRBV7-8
cdr3_length: 15
j_call: TRBJ2-7
cdr3_aa: CASSDRDRGSYEQYF

v_call: TRBV6-2/TRBV6-3
cdr3_length: 14
j_call: TRBJ2-1
cdr3_aa: CASSKEVSYNEQFF

v_call: TRBV4-3
cdr3_length: 15
j_call: TRBJ2-2
cdr3_aa: CASSQGRLSAGELFF

v_call: TRBV7-3
cdr3_length: 14
j_call: TRBJ2-3
cdr3_aa: CASSSAGGADTQYF

v_call: TRBV29-1
cdr3_length: 14
j_call: TRBJ2-2
cdr3_aa: CSALTGLGPGELFF

v_call: TRBV2
cdr3_length: 11
j_call: TRBJ1-6
cdr3_aa: CASSGGSPLHF

v_call: TRBV9
cdr3_length: 14
j_call: TRBJ2-7
cdr3_aa: CASSGDAQGPEQYF

v_call: TRBV29-1
cdr3_length: 14
j_call: TRBJ2-2
cdr3_aa: CSVEGQPNTGELFF

v_call: TRBV7-9
cdr3_length: 14
j_call: TRBJ2-7
cdr3_aa: CASSSPDRAYEQYF

v_call: TRBV5-5
cdr3_length: 13
j_call: TRBJ2-2
cdr3_aa: CASSLVVTGELFF

v_call: TRBV29-1
cdr3_length: 11
j_call: TRBJ2-4
cdr3_aa: CSVARTNIQYF

v_call: TRBV29-1
cdr3_length: 18
j_call: TRBJ2-7
cdr3_aa: CSVEDGGSSRELSYEQYF

v_call: TRBV20-1
cdr3_length: 19
j_call: TRBJ1-6
cdr3_aa: CSASYPLPGASSYNSPLHF